These 26 T cell receptor beta chains were all obtained from the same sample, sequenced in a study of shared clonotypes between healthy human individuals. Naive CD8 cells, CD45RO-negative and positively selected for CCR7, excluded terminally differentiated effector memory CD45RA+ cells. The repertoire was sequenced with immunoSEQ multiplex PCR; TCRdb's copy has only in-frame clones and lacks some. This table has around 2.1 million clones, approximately 94% appearing once. Material: naive CD8+ T cells from PBMCs. The receptors here all came from a young man in good health. Some clones in this sample may be carry-over from other donors' samples.

The count of this clone is one. V and J are TRBV9 and TRBJ2-3; 15 nucleotides align to TRBD2. Germline V lookup: CDR1 SGDLS, CDR2 YYNGEE. This CDR3 contains 20 residues. V was pared by 3 bases and J by 2 bases, with 13 bases of the junction left unmatched. CDR3 coding DNA: TGTGCCAGCAGCGCCCCAGCCCCGGGACTAGCGGGAGGTTCCACAGATACGCAGTATTTT. This codes for CASSAPAPGLAGGSTDTQYF.

The chain employs TRBV5-5 and TRBJ2-7, with D unresolved. Between the trimmed V and J ends, which lost 2 bases and 4 bases, there was a span of 10 bases. The CDR3 sequence is 13 residues long. From germline, CDR1 is SGHKS and CDR2 YYEKEE (reference sequence). This CDR3 reads CASSFGDGYEQYF. The CDR3 nucleotides are TGTGCCAGCAGCTTCGGCGACGGGTACGAGCAGTACTTC.

The chain carries TRBV27 and TRBJ1-2, with D uncertain. Trimming shortened V by 0 bases and J by 5 bases, and 10 bases separated the two germline ends. Germline V CDR1 and CDR2: MNHEY, SMNVEV (reference sequence). The CDR3 covers 14 residues. CDR3 region: CASSLSTSGYGYTF. The DNA of the CDR3 is TGTGCCAGCAGTTTATCGACCAGCGGTTATGGCTACACCTTC.

The V call is TRBV27, the J call TRBJ2-1; 11 positions match TRBD2. V was pared by 8 bases and J by 5 bases, with 8 bases of the junction left unmatched. The germline V gene encodes CDR1 MNHEY and CDR2 SMNVEV (reference sequence). The CDR3 is made up of 15 amino acids. The CDR3 sequence is CASCPGLAVNNEQFF. CDR3 DNA sequence: TGTGCCAGCTGCCCGGGACTAGCGGTGAACAATGAGCAGTTCTTC.

The rearrangement uses TRBV11-2 and TRBJ2-6; D gene ambiguous. The ends were cut back, 5 bases at V and 0 bases at J, with 14 bases in the middle. The germline CDR1 and CDR2 sequences are SGHAT and FQNNGV. CDR3 size: 17 residues. The CDR3 DNA sequence: TGTGCCAGCAGCCTTTTGACCGATATCTCTGGGGCCAACGTCCTGACTTTC. Translation gives CASSLLTDISGANVLTF.

The chain has TRBV10-1 and TRBJ2-7; D is perhaps TRBD2 (5 bases). CDR3 length: 12 residues. Looked up from germline, CDR1 is WNHNN and CDR2 is SYGVQD (reference sequence). The V gene lost 6 bases and the J gene lost 4 bases, with 10 bases spanning the gap. CDR3 coding DNA: TGCGCCAGCAGCCAGACTAATTACGAGCAGTACTTC. Amino acids: CASSQTNYEQYF.

This clone has a handful of counts. The rearrangement uses TRBV6-5 and TRBJ1-1; no clear D gene. V was pared by 0 bases and J by 5 bases, with 13 bases between. The CDR3 sequence is 15 residues long. Germline CDR1 MNHEY, CDR2 SVGAGI. The CDR3 reads CASSYSEGGGTEAFF. The CDR3 bases are TGTGCCAGCAGTTACTCGGAGGGAGGTGGTACTGAAGCTTTCTTT.

This chain links TRBV4-3 with TRBJ2-5, with 11 bases identical to TRBD2. Unmatched junction bases numbered 3, after V lost 3 bases and J lost 0 bases. Germline values: CDR1 LGHNA, CDR2 YSLEER. The CDR3 totals 16 residues. CDR3: CASSHGTSGDQETQYF. In DNA form, the CDR3 reads TGCGCCAGCAGCCACGGGACTAGCGGAGACCAAGAGACCCAGTACTTC.

The chain recombines TRBV6-1 with TRBJ1-5, with TRBD1 matching 8 bases. The CDR3 length is 14 residues. V was pared by 4 bases and J by 5 bases, with 4 bases of the junction left unmatched. Looked up from germline, CDR1 is MNHNS and CDR2 is SASEGT. The CDR3 region has the DNA TGTGCCAGCAGTGTACAGGGGGAGTATCAGCCCCAGCATTTT. It codes for CASSVQGEYQPQHF.

The chain couples TRBV19 to TRBJ2-7; no clear D. The CDR3 length is 11 residues. The V gene's germline CDR1 is LNHDA and CDR2 SQIVND (reference sequence). Trimming left V 6 bases short and J 2 bases short, with 5 bases between. The CDR3 bases are TGTGCCAGTAGATCCGCCTACGAGCAGTACTTC. Its protein product is CASRSAYEQYF.

This chain connects TRBV29-1 to TRBJ1-2; no firm D call. The V gene lost 4 bases and the J gene lost 5 bases, with 11 bases spanning the gap. Looked up from germline, CDR1 is SQVTM and CDR2 is ANQGSEA. This CDR3 comprises 12 residues. DNA for the CDR3: TGCAGCGTTGCCAGAGGGAGTTATGGCTACACCTTC. Its protein product is CSVARGSYGYTF.

V gene TRBV7-9 combines with J gene TRBJ2-7; no reliable D call. The CDR3 is 14 residues long. CDR1 is SEHNR and CDR2 is FQNEAQ in the germline V gene (reference sequence). The V end lost 5 bases, the J end lost 4 bases, and 15 bases lay between the germline ends. As DNA, the CDR3 is TGTGCCAGCAGCGTCAAGGGTGGGGATTACGAGCAGTACTTC. Protein: CASSVKGGDYEQYF.

This clone came up once. The CDR3 here is CASSMAAGIYNEQFF. The CDR3 DNA is TGTGCCAGTAGTATGGCAGCGGGAATCTACAATGAGCAGTTCTTC. V and J are TRBV19 and TRBJ2-1; TRBD2 matches at 7 bases. From germline, CDR1 is LNHDA and CDR2 SQIVND (reference sequence). The V and J ends lost 3 bases and 3 bases, in that order; junction bases with no gene match: 5. There are 15 residues in the CDR3.

The V and J genes are TRBV6-5 and TRBJ2-1; tentatively, D is TRBD1 or TRBD2 (6 bases each). Trimming left V 0 bases short and J 6 bases short, with 15 bases between. Germline CDR1 reads MNHEY; CDR2 reads SVGAGI. The CDR3 runs 16 residues. Here the CDR3 DNA reads TGTGCCAGCAGTTACTCGCCGGACTGGGGGGCCAATGAGCAGTTCTTC. Protein: CASSYSPDWGANEQFF.

The chain employs TRBV5-1 and TRBJ2-1; 8 bases are a match to TRBD2. This CDR3 has 14 amino acids. Germline V lookup: CDR1 SGHRS, CDR2 YFSETQ. After removal of 1 base from V and 8 bases from J, the junction contained 5 bases not matched to a gene. As DNA, the CDR3 is TGCGCCAGCAGCTTGCACCCAGCGGGAGATGAGCAGTTCTTC. It codes for CASSLHPAGDEQFF.

The chain carries TRBV4-1 and TRBJ2-7; D unresolved. The CDR3 length is 15 residues. Trimming shortened V by 5 bases and J by 1 base, and 15 bases separated the two germline ends. Germline V gene sequence: CDR1 MGHRA, CDR2 YSYEKL. CDR3 in DNA: TGCGCCAGCAGCGCACGAAAAGGACGGTCCTACGAGCAGTACTTC. The encoded protein is CASSARKGRSYEQYF.

The rearrangement joins TRBV5-5 to TRBJ2-1; 8 bases match TRBD1. Germline V gene data show CDR1 as SGHKS and CDR2 as YYEKEE (reference sequence). The ends lost 3 bases at V and 1 base at J; junction bases unmatched: 6. This CDR3 has 16 residues. The CDR3 reads CASSWDDRGSYNEQFF. CDR3 DNA sequence: TGTGCCAGCAGCTGGGATGACAGGGGATCCTACAATGAGCAGTTCTTC.

The rearrangement uses TRBV2 and TRBJ2-1, with 10 bases matching TRBD2. V trimming: 3 bases; J trimming: 5 bases; junction bases outside the gene matches: 10. The CDR3 spans 17 residues. From germline, CDR1 is SNHLY and CDR2 FYNNEI. The CDR3 DNA reads as TGTGCCAGCAGTGAGGACAGCCTAGCGGGAGTTAACAATGAGCAGTTCTTC. It translates to CASSEDSLAGVNNEQFF.

This chain connects TRBV6-5 to TRBJ1-2; D is ambiguous. The V gene's germline CDR1 is MNHEY and CDR2 SVGAGI. The CDR3 has 13 amino acids. Trimming removed 4 bases from V and 4 bases from J, with 10 bases in between. The CDR3 nucleotides are TGTGCCAGCAGTTTGACTCCTACCTATGGCTACACCTTC. Protein product: CASSLTPTYGYTF.

The gene calls are TRBV15 and TRBJ1-4; TRBD1 matches at 7 bases. Germline V lookup: CDR1 LNHNV, CDR2 YYDKDF (reference sequence). CDR3 length: 14 amino acids. The ends lost 3 bases at V and 5 bases at J; junction bases unmatched: 3. This CDR3 reads CATSSWDSNEKLFF. The CDR3, as DNA: TGTGCCACCAGCAGCTGGGACAGCAATGAAAAACTGTTTTTT.

This clone has just one count. The chain couples TRBV9 to TRBJ2-1, with 9 bases identical to TRBD2. V dropped 4 bases and J dropped 7; count of bases not matched to a gene: 12. The CDR3 contains 16 residues. Germline CDR1 reads SGDLS; CDR2 reads YYNGEE. Written as DNA, the CDR3 is TGTGCCAGCAGCCCAGGCGGCGGGAGGGCCGTGAATGAGCAGTTCTTC. Its translation: CASSPGGGRAVNEQFF. Full variable domain (missing parts from reference TRBV9 and TRBJ2-1): DSGVTQTPKHLITATGQRVTLRCSPRSGDLSVYWYQQSLDQGLQFLIQYYNGEERAKGNILERFSAQQFPDLHSELNLSSLELGDSALYFCASSPGGGRAVNEQFFGPGTRLTVL.

The V and J genes are TRBV6-6 and TRBJ2-4; D unclear. Germline lookup yields CDR1 MNHNY and CDR2 SVGAGI (reference sequence). The V end lost 5 bases, the J end lost 1 base, and 15 bases lay between the germline ends. The CDR3 is 16 residues long. Here the CDR3 reads CASSPLGRSAKNIQYF. CDR3 sequence (DNA): TGTGCCAGCAGTCCCCTCGGACGGTCTGCCAAAAACATTCAGTACTTC.

This chain links TRBV27 with TRBJ1-2; 7 bases line up with TRBD1. The trim removed 6 bases at V and 4 bases at J, leaving 17 bases unmatched. Germline CDR1 is MNHEY and CDR2 is SMNVEV (reference sequence). The CDR3 runs 17 residues. The CDR3 reads CASRTSGGDRAAYGYTF. CDR3 bases: TGTGCCAGCAGAACCTCGGGGGGTGACAGGGCGGCCTATGGCTACACCTTC.

The chain uses TRBV9 and TRBJ2-7, with TRBD2 matching over 10 bases. The trim removed 7 bases at V and 4 bases at J, leaving 8 bases unmatched. Looked up from germline, CDR1 is SGDLS and CDR2 is YYNGEE. The CDR3 is 14 amino acids. CDR3 loop: CASSSGSDAYEQYF. CDR3 nucleotide sequence: TGTGCCAGCTCTAGCGGGAGTGATGCATACGAGCAGTACTTC.

The chain links TRBV28 to TRBJ1-4; weak D call: TRBD1 (5 bases). Germline CDR1 MDHEN, CDR2 SYDVKM. With 3 bases removed from V and 6 bases from J, the gap between germline ends came to 11 bases. This CDR3 spans 14 amino acids. CDR3 sequence reads: CASSFGGEDEKLFF. Written as DNA, the CDR3 is TGTGCCAGCAGTTTTGGGGGTGAAGATGAAAAACTGTTTTTT.

The rearrangement links TRBV19 to TRBJ1-5; D ambiguous. The V and J ends lost 4 bases and 0 bases respectively, with 10 bases between them. The CDR3 length is 15 residues. Germline values: CDR1 LNHDA, CDR2 SQIVND (reference sequence). In DNA form, the CDR3 reads TGTGCCAGTAGTACAGACCCGTATAGCAATCAGCCCCAGCATTTT. It is translated as CASSTDPYSNQPQHF.